Following are 16 T cell receptor gamma chains from one sample sequenced in a study of γδ T cells in repeated Plasmodium falciparum infection. TCRdb ran CATT on the multiplex PCR reads. The data show about 5,000 gamma-chain clones, with about 3.5% seen just once and under 35% held by the top ten. Flow sorting of PBMC yielded separate Vgamma9/Vdelta2+ and Vdelta2-negative gammadelta T cell populations for bulk repertoire analysis. The sample consisted of gamma-delta T cells from blood. The source of these receptors is a pool of human donors (malaria-infected and uninfected, not separated).

In its sample, this clone ranks as medium-sized. This likely reflects a read error, since a far larger clone is one base away. Other nucleotide sequences from this sample produce the same CDR3. For the CDR3, the DNA is TGCGCCTTGTGGGAGGTGTTTTACTATAAGAAACTCTTT. Its translation is CALWEVFYYKKLF. This sequence joins TRGV9 and TRGJ1 or TRGJ2. This CDR3 region has 13 residues. Germline V CDR1 and CDR2: GITISATS, ISYDGTV (reference sequence).

This clone was detected a few times. The protein recorded in TCRdb matches a much larger clone and deviates from this DNA's translation at residue 11, suggesting a read error; the protein here is obtained by translating the DNA. This chain links TRGV9 with TRGJ1 or TRGJ2. With 0 bases clipped from V and 15 bases from J, the junction kept 14 bases outside the gene matches. The CDR3 contains 13 residues. The germline CDR1 and CDR2 sequences are GITISATS and ISYDGTV (reference sequence). The CDR3 nucleotides are TGTGCCTTGTGGGAGGTGGAATTCGGGAGGAGACTCTTT. Translating it yields CALWEVEFGRRLF.

With regard to this clone: TCRdb's listed protein matches a much larger clone and diverges from this DNA's translation at residue 10, likely through a read error; the protein shown comes from the DNA. This chain connects TRGV9 to TRGJ1 or TRGJ2. Here the J gene came from matching the DNA to germline, since TCRdb omits it. V shed 5 bases, J shed 5 bases, and the junction held 15 bases outside the gene matches. The CDR3 covers 15 residues. CDR1 GITISATS and CDR2 ISYDGTV come from the germline V gene (reference sequence). This chain's CDR3 is CALWGPPLNHYKKLF. CDR3 in DNA: TGTGCCTTGTGGGGTCCGCCCCTCAATCATTATAAGAAACTCTTT.

This clone was counted a few times. Sequence at one end of the junction differs from germline and may be a read error. Other DNA sequences within the sample encode an identical CDR3. This chain joins TRGV9 and TRGJ1 or TRGJ2. The CDR3 totals 13 residues. In germline, CDR1 is GITISATS, CDR2 ISYDGTV (reference sequence). DNA of the CDR3: TGTGCGTTGTGGGAGGTGTTCTACTATAAGAAACTCTTT. It specifies CALWEVFYYKKLF.

A few counts support this clone. TCRdb's protein and the translated DNA diverge at residue 12; the protein reported here is the translation of the DNA. The V and J genes are TRGV9 and TRGJP. Germline V lookup: CDR1 GITISATS, CDR2 ISYDGTV (reference sequence). The CDR3 has 19 amino acids. The CDR3 nucleotides are TGTGCCTTGTGGGAGGACAATAAACTGCAAGAGTCGGGCAAAAAAATCAAGGTATTT. Encoded protein: CALWEDNKLQESGKKIKVF.

This clone counts as medium-sized. V is TRGV9 and J is TRGJP. The CDR3 sequence is 17 residues long. The V segment lost 3 bases and the J segment 4 bases; nucleotides outside the gene matches: 6. CDR1 and CDR2 from the germline V gene are GITISATS and ISYDGTV (reference sequence). The CDR3 protein is CALWEPDQELGKKIKVF. As DNA, the CDR3 is TGTGCCTTGTGGGAGCCAGATCAAGAGTTGGGCAAAAAAATCAAGGTATTT.

Note on this clone: The DNA is left out, because the CDR3 cannot be placed on it with certainty; the CDR3 is given as TCRdb lists it. Called V gene: TRGV9; the J gene was not called. The CDR3 adds up to 24 amino acids, both ends counted. Germline V lookup: CDR1 GITISATS, CDR2 ISYDGTV (reference sequence). This CDR3 reads CACDPVLATWDTRQMFFGTGIKLF.

For this clone: TCRdb attributes to this sequence the protein of a much larger clone, which differs from the DNA translation at residue 6; a read error is likely, and the protein displayed is translated from the DNA. The chain combines TRGV9 with TRGJ1 or TRGJ2. The J gene, missing from TCRdb, was assigned here through DNA to germline matching. The CDR3 consists of 12 residues. Germline V lookup: CDR1 GITISATS, CDR2 ISYDGTV (reference sequence). With 2 bases clipped from V and 10 bases from J, the junction kept 8 bases outside the gene matches. DNA of the CDR3: TGTGCCTTGTGGGAGGGGCACGCAAAGAAACTCTTT. Protein product: CALWEGHAKKLF.

Comment on this clone: Since a far larger clone is one base different, this is likely a read error. Other DNA sequences in this specimen translate into the identical CDR3. The CDR3 here is CATWDASDWIKTF. The DNA of the CDR3 is TGTGCCACCTGGGATGCTAGTGATTGGATCAAGACATTT. The V gene is given as TRGV4, and no J gene call is available. Germline-derived CDR1 and CDR2 are EGSTGY and YDSYTSSV. This CDR3 has 13 amino acids.

As concerns this clone: It is likely a read error: a sequence one base away is far more abundant. Other nucleotide sequences in the sample specify the same CDR3. The V gene is TRGV3, the J gene TRGJ1 or TRGJ2. The J gene, absent from TCRdb, was called here by matching the DNA to germline. Germline loops: CDR1 VTNTFY, CDR2 YDVSTARD (reference sequence). The V segment lost 0 bases and the J segment 0 bases; nucleotides outside the gene matches: 26. The CDR3 loop spans 22 amino acids. The CDR3 nucleotides are TGTGCCACCTGGGACAGGCGTTTAGTAAGGACGCCTACCATATCGAATTATTATAAGAAACTCTTT. This sequence encodes CATWDRRLVRTPTISNYYKKLF.

This clone was seen more than once but under ten times. TCRdb's listed protein matches a much larger clone and diverges from this DNA's translation at residue 11, likely through a read error; the protein shown comes from the DNA. The V gene reported is TRGV4; the J gene is uncalled. CDR1 EGSTGY and CDR2 YDSYTSSV come from the germline V gene. There are 13 residues in the CDR3. CDR3 loop: CATWDYGEDKNLF. In DNA, the CDR3 is TGTGCCACCTGGGATTACGGCGAAGATAAGAATCTCTTT.

This clone showed up just a few times. A far larger clone is a single base away, which makes a read error likely. Other DNA variants within this sample encode the same CDR3. V gene TRGV9 combines with J gene TRGJ1 or TRGJ2. The J gene, missing from TCRdb, was assigned here through DNA to germline matching. This CDR3 contains 15 residues. Looked up from germline, CDR1 is GITISATS and CDR2 is ISYDGTV (reference sequence). The chain's CDR3 is CALWGTKPNYYKKLF. CDR3 DNA: TGTGCCTTGTGGGGGACCAAACCGAATTACTATAAGAAACTCTTT.

A note on this clone: The protein recorded in TCRdb matches a much larger clone and deviates from this DNA's translation at residue 9, suggesting a read error; the protein here is obtained by translating the DNA. This chain connects TRGV9 to TRGJ1 or TRGJ2. The V and J ends lost 3 bases and 3 bases, in that order; junction bases with no gene match: 11. The germline V gene has CDR1 GITISATS and CDR2 ISYDGTV (reference sequence). The CDR3 has 15 residues. The CDR3 reads CALWEPGSSYYKKLF. CDR3 nucleotide sequence: TGTGCCTTGTGGGAGCCCGGATCAAGTTATTATAAGAAACTCTTT.

As concerns this clone: TCRdb records a much larger clone's protein for this DNA, with a difference at residue 6 that likely arises from a read error; the protein given is the translation of the DNA. The CDR3 coding sequence is TGTGCCACCTGGGACAGTGCTTATAAGAAACTCTTT. Translating gives CATWDSAYKKLF. The chain links TRGV5 to TRGJ1 or TRGJ2. The CDR3 runs 12 residues. V dropped 1 base and J dropped 6; count of bases not matched to a gene: 3. The germline V gene encodes CDR1 VINAFY and CDR2 YDVSNSKD.

On this clone itself: Since a far larger clone is one base different, this is likely a read error. The sample holds other DNA sequences that translate to the same CDR3. The V segment is TRGV9, and no J call was made. Germline CDR1 GITISATS, CDR2 ISYDGTV (reference sequence). There are 11 residues in the CDR3. The DNA for the CDR3 is TGTGCCCTGTGGGAGGTGCGCTGGTGGGTCTTT. It specifies CALWEVRWWVF.

This clone was counted only a few times. The protein TCRdb gives is from a much larger clone and does not agree with this DNA's translation at residue 7, likely a read error; the protein shown here comes from the DNA. The chain has TRGV9 and TRGJP. The CDR3 spans 19 residues. V gave up 0 bases and J gave up 10 bases; unmatched junction bases: 15. CDR1 and CDR2 (germline): GITISATS, ISYDGTV (reference sequence). The CDR3 DNA is TGTGCCTTGTGGGAGGTGCGGGTCCCAAGGCATTTGGGCAAAAAAATCAAGGTATTT. Translating it yields CALWEVRVPRHLGKKIKVF.